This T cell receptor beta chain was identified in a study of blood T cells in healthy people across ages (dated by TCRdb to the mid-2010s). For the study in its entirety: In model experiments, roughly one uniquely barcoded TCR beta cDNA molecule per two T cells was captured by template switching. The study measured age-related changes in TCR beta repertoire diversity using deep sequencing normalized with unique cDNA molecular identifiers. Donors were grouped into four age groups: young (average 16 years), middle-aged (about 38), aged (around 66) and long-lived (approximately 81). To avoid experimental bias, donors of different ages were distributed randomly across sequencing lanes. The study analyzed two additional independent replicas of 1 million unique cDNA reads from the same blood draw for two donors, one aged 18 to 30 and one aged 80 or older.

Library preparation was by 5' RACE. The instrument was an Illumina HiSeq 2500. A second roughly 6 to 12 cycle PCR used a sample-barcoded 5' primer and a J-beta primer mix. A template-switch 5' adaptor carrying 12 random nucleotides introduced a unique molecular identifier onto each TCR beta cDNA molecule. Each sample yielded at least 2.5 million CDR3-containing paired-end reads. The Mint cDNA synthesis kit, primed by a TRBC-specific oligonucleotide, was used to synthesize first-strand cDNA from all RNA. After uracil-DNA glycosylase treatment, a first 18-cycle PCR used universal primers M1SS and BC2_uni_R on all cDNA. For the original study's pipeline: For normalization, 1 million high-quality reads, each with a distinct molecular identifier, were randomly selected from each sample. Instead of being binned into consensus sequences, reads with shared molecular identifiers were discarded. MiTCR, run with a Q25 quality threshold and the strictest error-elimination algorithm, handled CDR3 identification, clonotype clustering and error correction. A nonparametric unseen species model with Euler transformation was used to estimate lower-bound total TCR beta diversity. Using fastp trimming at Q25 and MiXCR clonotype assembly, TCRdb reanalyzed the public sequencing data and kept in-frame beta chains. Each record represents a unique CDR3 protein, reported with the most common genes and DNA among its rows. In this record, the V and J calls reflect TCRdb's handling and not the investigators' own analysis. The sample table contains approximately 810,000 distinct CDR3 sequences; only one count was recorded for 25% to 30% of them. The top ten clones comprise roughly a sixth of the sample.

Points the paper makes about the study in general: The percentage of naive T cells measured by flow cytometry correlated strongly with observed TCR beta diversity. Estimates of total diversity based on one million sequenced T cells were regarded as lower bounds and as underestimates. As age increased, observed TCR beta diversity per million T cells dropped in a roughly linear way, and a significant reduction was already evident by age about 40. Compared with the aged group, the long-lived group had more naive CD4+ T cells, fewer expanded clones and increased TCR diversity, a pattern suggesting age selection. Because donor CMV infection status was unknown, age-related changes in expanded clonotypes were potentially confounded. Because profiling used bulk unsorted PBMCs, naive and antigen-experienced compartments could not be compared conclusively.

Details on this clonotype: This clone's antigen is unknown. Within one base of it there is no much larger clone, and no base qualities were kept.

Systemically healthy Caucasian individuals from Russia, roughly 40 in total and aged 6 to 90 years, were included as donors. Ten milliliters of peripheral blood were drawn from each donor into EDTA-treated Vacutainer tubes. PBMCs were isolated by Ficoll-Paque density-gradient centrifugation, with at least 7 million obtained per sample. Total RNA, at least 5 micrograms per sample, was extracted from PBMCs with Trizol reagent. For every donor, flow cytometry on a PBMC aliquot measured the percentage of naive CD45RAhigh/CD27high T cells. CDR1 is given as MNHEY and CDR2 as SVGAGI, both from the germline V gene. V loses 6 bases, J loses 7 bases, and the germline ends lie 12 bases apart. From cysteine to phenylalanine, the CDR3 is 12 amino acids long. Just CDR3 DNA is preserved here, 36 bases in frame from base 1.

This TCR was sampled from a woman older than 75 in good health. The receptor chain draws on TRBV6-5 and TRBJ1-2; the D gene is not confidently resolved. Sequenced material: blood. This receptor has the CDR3 CASRKGMGGYTF. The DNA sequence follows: TGTGCCAGCAGAAAAGGGATGGGTGGCTACACCTTC.